This passage covers 23 T cell receptor beta chains from one sample sequenced in a study of memory CD4+ T cells and cytomegalovirus serostatus. TCRdb's table, derived via immunoSEQ multiplex PCR, lists solely in-frame clones and lacks some. In the table there are more than 45,000 clones, about 81% of which are singletons. Single viable CD3+CD4+CD8-CD45RO+ cells were sorted as the memory CD4+ T cells. The sample was memory CD4+ T cells from blood. These receptors were taken from an adult in good health and CMV-seronegative.

As regards this clone: Mismatch with germline at one junction end may stem from a read error. The chain combines TRBV7-7 with TRBJ1-1; possible D gene TRBD1, 6 bases. Germline V gene sequence: CDR1 SSHAT, CDR2 FNYEAQ (reference sequence). CDR3 length: 15 residues. This CDR3 reads CASSPGGREETEAFF. For the CDR3, the DNA is TGTGCTAGCAGCCCGGGGGGCAGGGAGGAAACTGAAGCTTTCTTT.

The chain has TRBV5-1 and TRBJ2-7; TRBD1 matches at 8 bases. The V gene end was trimmed by 2 bases and the J gene end by 6 bases; junction bases not matched to a gene: 1. The germline V gene encodes CDR1 SGHRS and CDR2 YFSETQ. This CDR3 contains 12 residues. The CDR3 loop reads CASSLGQGEQYF. CDR3 DNA: TGCGCCAGCAGCTTAGGACAGGGCGAGCAGTACTTC.

The chain has TRBV7-3 and TRBJ2-1; tentative D call: TRBD2 (6 bases). CDR3 length equals 14 residues. The germline V gene has CDR1 SGHTA and CDR2 FQGTGA. The V end lost 5 bases, the J end lost 8 bases, and 16 bases lay between the germline ends. CDR3 region: CASSQGLTYDEQFF. CDR3 bases: TGTGCCAGCAGCCAGGGACTGACTTACGATGAGCAGTTCTTC.

The J gene is TRBJ1-5, the V gene TRBV28; D remains ambiguous. V was cut by 6 bases and J by 6 bases, with 12 bases left in between. The CDR3 consists of 13 residues. Germline CDR1 reads MDHEN; CDR2 reads SYDVKM. The CDR3 region has the DNA TGTGCCAGCAGCTACCAACTAGGTCAGCCCCAGCATTTT. This sequence encodes CASSYQLGQPQHF.

This sequence joins TRBV7-9 and TRBJ2-7; 11 positions match TRBD2. Trimming cost V 11 bases and J 1 base; bases outside gene matches: 4. The germline V gene encodes CDR1 SEHNR and CDR2 FQNEAQ (reference sequence). The CDR3 has 13 residues. The DNA for the CDR3 is TGTGCCGGTACTAGCGGGAGTTCCTACGAGCAGTACTTC. Its translation is CAGTSGSSYEQYF.

The chain has TRBV6-6 and TRBJ1-2, with TRBD1 as a possible D gene (6 bases). The CDR3 covers 13 residues. V was clipped by 7 bases and J by 8 bases, with 17 bases between them. Germline CDR1 reads MNHNY; CDR2 reads SVGAGI (reference sequence). The CDR3 coding sequence is TGTGCCAGCAATCCAGACAGGCGTAACGGCTACACCTTC. Its translation: CASNPDRRNGYTF.

This chain connects TRBV2 to TRBJ1-4, with 8 bases identical to TRBD1. Germline V gives CDR1 SNHLY, CDR2 FYNNEI. CDR3 size: 14 residues. Trimming took 6 bases from V and 7 from J; bases not matched to a gene: 7. CDR3 residues: CASRTRGQSEKLFF. The CDR3 DNA reads as TGTGCCAGCAGGACCAGGGGGCAATCTGAAAAACTGTTTTTT.

This clone was seen only a few times. In DNA, the CDR3 is TGTGCCAGCAGTCTAGGGACAGGCTTGGCTGGAAACACCATATATTTT. Translated, it gives CASSLGTGLAGNTIYF. V and J are TRBV28 and TRBJ1-3, with 8 positions matching TRBD1. The V gene's germline CDR1 is MDHEN and CDR2 SYDVKM. The CDR3 totals 16 residues. Germline trimming cut 5 bases from V and 2 bases from J; bases unmatched to any gene: 8.

The rearrangement uses TRBV11-3 and TRBJ2-1; D is unclear. Trimming removed 4 bases from V and 5 bases from J, with 15 bases in between. The germline V gene has CDR1 SGHNT and CDR2 YENEEA. This CDR3 has 15 amino acids. The CDR3 loop reads CASSSTVIADNEQFF. In DNA form, the CDR3 reads TGTGCCAGCAGCTCCACGGTTATTGCAGACAATGAGCAGTTCTTC.

The CDR3 DNA follows: TGTGCCAGTAGTATACGAGGAGAGACAAATGAGCAGTTCTTC. The encoded protein is CASSIRGETNEQFF. The chain combines TRBV19 with TRBJ2-1, with D uncertain. The CDR3 covers 14 residues. Trimming removed 2 bases from V and 7 bases from J, with 12 bases in between. The germline V gene encodes CDR1 LNHDA and CDR2 SQIVND (reference sequence). Full variable domain (rest looked up from reference TRBV19 and TRBJ2-1): DGGITQSPKYLFRKEGQNVTLSCEQNLNHDAMYWYRQDPGQGLRLIYYSQIVNDFQKGDIAEGYSVSREKKESFPLTVTSAQKNPTAFYLCASSIRGETNEQFFGPGTRLTVL.

This clone was found a few times. The chain uses TRBV5-1 and TRBJ1-4; 9 bases agree with TRBD1. The CDR3 totals 14 residues. Trimming cost V 5 bases and J 8 bases; bases outside gene matches: 7. Germline-derived CDR1 and CDR2 are SGHRS and YFSETQ. CDR3 DNA: TGCGCCAGCAGTGCGGGACAGGGCAGGGAAAAACTGTTTTTT. It encodes CASSAGQGREKLFF.

The J gene is TRBJ2-2, the V gene TRBV9; D is undetermined. Trimming removed 0 bases from V and 0 bases from J, with 6 bases in between. This CDR3 has 15 residues. CDR1 SGDLS and CDR2 YYNGEE come from the germline V gene. The CDR3 spells CASSVGRTNTGELFF. The CDR3 DNA sequence: TGTGCCAGCAGCGTAGGCAGGACGAACACCGGGGAGCTGTTTTTT.

The gene calls are TRBV29-1 and TRBJ1-4, with unresolved D. V lost 7 bases to trimming and J lost 0 bases, with 12 bases between them. The CDR3 consists of 14 residues. Germline-derived CDR1 and CDR2 are SQVTM and ANQGSEA. CDR3 nucleotide sequence: TGCAGCGCCGCACAGCCTCCAACTAATGAAAAACTGTTTTTT. Residues: CSAAQPPTNEKLFF.

Here the CDR3 reads CASSLGGTNGQETQYF. CDR3 DNA: TGTGCCAGCAGCTTGGGAGGGACTAACGGCCAAGAGACCCAGTACTTC. The J gene is TRBJ2-5, the V gene TRBV5-4, with 7 bases aligning to TRBD2. Unmatched junction bases numbered 6, after V lost 0 bases and J lost 1 base. Germline loops: CDR1 SGHNT, CDR2 YYREEE (reference sequence). The CDR3 is 16 residues long. Drawing the rest from reference TRBV5-4 and TRBJ2-5, the complete variable domain is ETGVTQSPTHLIKTRGQQVTLRCSSQSGHNTVSWYQQALGQGPQFIFQYYREEENGRGNFPPRFSGLQFPNYSSELNVNALELDDSALYLCASSLGGTNGQETQYFGPGTRLLVL.

V usage is TRBV18 and J usage is TRBJ1-2, with unresolved D. Trimming stripped 6 bases from V and 2 bases from J, with 10 bases between. This CDR3 has 13 amino acids. Germline assignment: CDR1 KGHSH and CDR2 LQKENI. CDR3 sequence reads: CASSGEGNYGYTF. DNA for the CDR3: TGTGCCAGCTCCGGTGAGGGCAACTATGGCTACACCTTC.

This chain uses TRBV5-1 with TRBJ2-1; D is undetermined. Between the trimmed V and J ends, which lost 1 base and 6 bases, there was a span of 11 bases. Germline CDR1 SGHRS, CDR2 YFSETQ. The CDR3 is 14 residues long. CDR3 residues: CASSLWTGGNEQFF. In DNA, the CDR3 is TGCGCCAGCAGCTTGTGGACCGGCGGCAATGAGCAGTTCTTC. The variable domain in full, completed from reference TRBV5-1 and TRBJ2-1, reads KAGVTQTPRYLIKTRGQQVTLSCSPISGHRSVSWYQQTPGQGLQFLFEYFSETQRNKGNFPGRFSGRQFSNSRSEMNVSTLELGDSALYLCASSLWTGGNEQFFGPGTRLTVL.

The chain has TRBV19 and TRBJ2-2; TRBD2 agrees at 8 bases. Germline V gene sequence: CDR1 LNHDA, CDR2 SQIVND (reference sequence). V trimming: 4 bases; J trimming: 6 bases; junction bases outside the gene matches: 13. The CDR3 runs 17 residues. CDR3 nucleotides: TGTGCCAGTAGTAAAAGCGGGAGCTCAGTAGTTGCCGGGGAGCTGTTTTTT. Protein: CASSKSGSSVVAGELFF.

The V gene is TRBV9, the J gene TRBJ1-4; the match to TRBD1 covers 9 bases. The trim removed 4 bases at V and 4 bases at J, leaving 5 bases unmatched. Germline CDR1 and CDR2: SGDLS and YYNGEE. The CDR3 contains 15 residues. The CDR3 region is CASSPGQGFNEKLFF. The CDR3 coding sequence is TGTGCCAGCAGCCCGGGACAGGGATTTAATGAAAAACTGTTTTTT.

This clone was seen more than once but under ten times. The chain joins TRBV28 to TRBJ2-2, with a weak D call TRBD2 (6 bases). CDR1 and CDR2 (germline): MDHEN, SYDVKM. The length of the CDR3 is 16 residues. V shed 4 bases and J shed 4 bases, with 16 bases lying between them. This CDR3 reads CASSSHSGRVTGELFF. For the CDR3, the DNA is TGTGCCAGCAGTTCCCATTCCGGGAGAGTCACCGGGGAGCTGTTTTTT.

The chain couples TRBV4-3 to TRBJ1-1, with 10 bases fitting TRBD1. CDR3 length: 20 amino acids. Germline lookup yields CDR1 LGHNA and CDR2 YSLEER. V was pared by 0 bases and J by 4 bases, with 17 bases of the junction left unmatched. The CDR3 reads CASSQDSPDRGRDGLTEAFF. The CDR3 nucleotides read TGCGCCAGCAGCCAAGACTCCCCCGACAGGGGGCGAGATGGTCTCACTGAAGCTTTCTTT.

CDR3 sequence reads: CATSTSRILNTEAFF. Written as DNA, the CDR3 is TGTGCCACCAGCACGTCTCGGATTTTGAACACTGAAGCTTTCTTT. The chain joins TRBV15 to TRBJ1-1; D not resolved. V was pared by 4 bases and J by 0 bases, with 12 bases between. CDR1 and CDR2 from the germline V gene are LNHNV and YYDKDF (reference sequence). The length of the CDR3 is 15 residues.

V usage is TRBV7-9 and J usage is TRBJ2-1; D might be TRBD2 (5 bases). V lost 5 bases and J lost 7, with 24 bases in between. CDR1 is SEHNR and CDR2 is FQNEAQ in the germline V gene (reference sequence). The CDR3 is made up of 17 amino acids. The CDR3 spells CASSPDLDWGVINEQFF. The DNA of the CDR3 is TGTGCCAGCAGCCCAGACCTCGATTGGGGAGTGATTAATGAGCAGTTCTTC.

This clone has a handful of counts. The sample carries other DNA sequences with the same CDR3. The chain links TRBV5-1 to TRBJ2-1, with 13 nucleotides matching TRBD2. V lost 0 bases and J lost 0; bases outside the gene matches: 3. CDR1 and CDR2 (germline): SGHRS, YFSETQ. CDR3 size: 18 residues. The CDR3, as DNA: TGCGCCAGCAGCTTGGCGTGGACTAGCGGGAGCTCCTACAATGAGCAGTTCTTC. Translating it yields CASSLAWTSGSSYNEQFF.